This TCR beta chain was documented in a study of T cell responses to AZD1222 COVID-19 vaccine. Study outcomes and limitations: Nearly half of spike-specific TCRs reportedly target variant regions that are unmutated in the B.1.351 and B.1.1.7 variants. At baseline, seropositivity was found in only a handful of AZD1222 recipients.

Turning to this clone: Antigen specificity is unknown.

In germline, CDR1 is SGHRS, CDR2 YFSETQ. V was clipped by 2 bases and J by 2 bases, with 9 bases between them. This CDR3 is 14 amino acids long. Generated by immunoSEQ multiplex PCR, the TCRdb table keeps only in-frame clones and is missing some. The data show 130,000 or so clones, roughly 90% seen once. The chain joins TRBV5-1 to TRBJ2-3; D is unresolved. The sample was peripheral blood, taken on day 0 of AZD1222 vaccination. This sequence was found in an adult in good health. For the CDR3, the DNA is TGCGCCAGCAGCTTTCTCCATCACACAGATACGCAGTATTTT. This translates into CASSFLHHTDTQYF.